This TCR beta chain was identified during a study of OX40 agonist ivuxolimab in advanced cancers. About the research overall: The patients got ivuxolimab, which is an agonistic anti-OX40 (CD134) antibody. Partial responses were recorded for three patients, including one with hepatocellular carcinoma and two with cutaneous melanoma.

Regarding this clone: Its antigen is currently unknown.

Assay: immunoSEQ multiplex PCR; the TCRdb copy retains only in-frame clones and omits some. The profile covers some 99,000 clones, with roughly 87% appearing a single time and approximately 0.49% taken by the ten largest. Study-level findings and limits: Antigen specificity of clonally expanded peripheral T cells was not established.

V lost 4 bases and J lost 6; bases outside the gene matches: 9. The CDR3 consists of 16 residues. CDR1 SGHKS and CDR2 YYEKEE come from the germline V gene (reference sequence). The receptor was derived from an adult with an advanced solid tumor such as melanoma, head and neck, liver or kidney cancer. The material was CD4+ or CD8+ T cells sorted from blood, obtained in a trial of the OX40 agonist ivuxolimab. The V call is TRBV5-5, the J call TRBJ1-6; the match to TRBD1 covers 8 bases. CDR3 protein: CASSRGQAGSNSPLHF. CDR3 nucleotides: TGTGCCAGCAGCCGGGGACAGGCAGGCTCTAATTCACCCCTCCACTTT.